This is a list of T cell receptor beta chains from one sample in a study of T-cell reconstitution after alpha-beta-depleted transplantation in children. MiXCR, applied by TCRdb to the PCR reads, yields one record per CDR3 protein. The table lists roughly 400,000 distinct CDR3 sequences, about a fifth of them singletons. The sequenced sample was PBMCs from the stem cell graft donor, obtained from the stem cell graft. These receptor sequences come from a human donor who donated a stem cell graft to a child with acute myeloid leukemia. Both conserved end residues are part of each CDR3. A D gene is named only where the DNA matches it firmly. Clone size is not always given. Where it is, it says once, few, many or a class for expanded clones.

d_call	v_call	clone_size	j_call	cdr3_aa	cdr3_nt
TRBD2	TRBV28	NA	TRBJ2-1	CASSYRGLGYNEQFF	TGTGCCAGCAGTTATCGAGGACTAGGATACAATGAGCAGTTCTTC
NA	TRBV27	few	TRBJ1-5	CASSLFPPAHGNQPQHF	TGTGCCAGCAGTTTATTCCCCCCCGCCCATGGCAATCAGCCCCAGCATTTT
NA	TRBV28	NA	TRBJ2-3	CASISGSTDTQYF	TGTGCCAGCATAAGCGGGAGCACAGATACGCAGTATTTT
NA	TRBV6-5	few	TRBJ1-1	CASSYLRGDTEAFF	TGTGCCAGCAGTTACCTTAGAGGGGACACTGAAGCTTTCTTT
TRBD2	TRBV6-2/TRBV6-3	few	TRBJ2-2	CASRGGGLAGPVF	TGTGCCAGCAGGGGCGGAGGGCTAGCGGGCCCCGTGTTT
TRBD2	TRBV7-8	few	TRBJ2-5	CASSLVGLAGETQYF	TGTGCCAGCAGCTTAGTTGGACTAGCGGGAGAGACCCAGTACTTC
TRBD1	TRBV20-1	NA	TRBJ2-1	CSARDVLDRSANEQFF	TGCAGTGCTAGAGATGTTTTGGACAGGTCGGCGAATGAGCAGTTCTTC
TRBD1	TRBV4-2	NA	TRBJ1-1	CASSQRQGWRPEAFF	TGTGCCAGCAGCCAAAGACAGGGTTGGAGGCCTGAAGCTTTCTTT
TRBD2	TRBV29-1	few	TRBJ2-7	CSVEISSGKSSYEQYF	TGCAGCGTTGAGATTTCTAGCGGGAAAAGCTCCTACGAGCAGTACTTC
TRBD1	TRBV7-8	NA	TRBJ2-6	CASRPPTGNVAGANVLTF	TGTGCCAGCAGGCCTCCGACAGGGAATGTCGCTGGGGCCAACGTCCTGACTTTC
NA	TRBV24-1	NA	TRBJ2-3	CATSDSLRVTDTQYF	TGTGCCACCAGTGATTCCCTTCGGGTGACAGATACGCAGTATTTT
NA	TRBV7-8	NA	TRBJ2-2	CASSPRRTTNTGELFF	TGTGCCAGCAGCCCACGTCGGACTACGAACACCGGGGAGCTGTTTTTT
TRBD1	TRBV20-1	many	TRBJ1-5	CSAGPGTGEWSNQPQHF	TGCAGTGCTGGTCCCGGGACAGGGGAATGGAGCAATCAGCCCCAGCATTTT
NA	TRBV7-2	many	TRBJ2-1	CASSLATGSWHEQFF	TGTGCCAGCAGCTTAGCAACAGGGTCTTGGCATGAGCAGTTCTTC
NA	TRBV7-9	few	TRBJ2-1	CASSLEGRLPNEQFF	TGTGCCAGCAGCTTAGAGGGCAGGCTCCCCAATGAGCAGTTCTTC
NA	TRBV12-3/TRBV12-4	NA	TRBJ2-1	CASSLTGMGNEQFF	TGTGCCAGCAGTTTAACGGGAATGGGCAATGAGCAGTTCTTC
NA	TRBV9	few	TRBJ2-3	CASSVMSVVTDTQYF	TGTGCCAGCAGCGTAATGTCAGTCGTCACAGATACGCAGTATTTT
TRBD1	TRBV4-1	few	TRBJ2-7	CASSQDGQVFEQYF	TGCGCCAGCAGCCAAGATGGACAGGTTTTCGAGCAGTACTTC
TRBD1	TRBV5-1	few	TRBJ2-7	CASSLVTGRNEQYF	TGCGCCAGCAGCTTGGTGACAGGGCGAAACGAGCAGTACTTC
TRBD2	TRBV25-1	NA	TRBJ2-5	CASSEAGREETQYF	TGTGCCAGCAGTGAAGCCGGGAGGGAAGAGACCCAGTACTTC
TRBD1	TRBV12-3/TRBV12-4	few	TRBJ1-5	CASSRGTGRSGQPQHF	TGTGCCAGCAGTCGTGGGACAGGGCGTAGCGGGCAGCCCCAGCATTTT
TRBD2	TRBV20-1	few	TRBJ2-1	CSASPPGGSGNTYNEQFF	TGCAGTGCTAGCCCCCCGGGGGGTAGCGGGAACACCTACAATGAGCAGTTCTTC
NA	TRBV2	NA	TRBJ1-4	CASSGRGVGGKLFF	TGTGCCAGCAGTGGAAGGGGTGTAGGAGGAAAACTGTTTTTT
NA	TRBV28	NA	TRBJ2-7	CASSPIRQAYEQYF	TGTGCCAGCAGTCCGATTAGACAGGCCTACGAGCAGTACTTC
TRBD2	TRBV6-1	NA	TRBJ2-1	CASRGTSGRVRLNEQFF	TGTGCCAGCAGAGGGACTAGCGGGAGAGTACGTCTCAATGAGCAGTTCTTC
NA	TRBV5-1	NA	TRBJ2-7	CASSLAGDLPYEQYF	TGCGCCAGCAGCTTGGCCGGGGACCTCCCCTACGAGCAGTACTTC
TRBD2	TRBV9	NA	TRBJ2-2	CASSALHSGSWELFF	TGTGCCAGCAGCGCCCTCCATAGCGGGAGCTGGGAGCTGTTTTTT
NA	TRBV20-1	NA	TRBJ2-1	CSARLVAGNEQFF	TGCAGTGCTCGACTAGTAGCAGGTAATGAGCAGTTCTTC
NA	TRBV6-5	few	TRBJ1-1	CASRRSRDTEAFF	TGTGCCAGCAGAAGATCTCGGGACACTGAAGCTTTCTTT
TRBD2	TRBV20-1	many	TRBJ2-3	CSARTPTSASGDTQYF	TGCAGTGCTAGAACCCCCACTAGCGCCTCAGGGGATACGCAGTATTTT
TRBD1	TRBV7-2	many	TRBJ1-2	CASSPRTGGAYGYTF	TGTGCCAGCAGCCCTAGGACAGGGGGCGCCTATGGCTACACCTTC
NA	TRBV11-2	few	TRBJ2-1	CASNSVTGYRNEQFF	TGTGCCAGCAACTCGGTTACGGGATATAGGAATGAGCAGTTCTTC
NA	TRBV11-2	NA	TRBJ2-3	CASSLDVASGTDTQYF	TGTGCCAGCAGCTTAGATGTGGCTAGCGGCACAGATACGCAGTATTTT
NA	TRBV20-1	many	TRBJ2-5	CIPSLGGKETQYF	TGCATTCCGTCGTTGGGGGGCAAAGAGACCCAGTACTTC
NA	TRBV5-1	many	TRBJ1-2	CASSLSTGQYGYTF	TGCGCCAGCAGCTTGTCGACGGGTCAATATGGCTACACCTTC
TRBD1	TRBV11-2	few	TRBJ2-3	CASSSDRGADTQYF	TGTGCCAGCAGCTCGGACAGGGGTGCAGATACGCAGTATTTT
TRBD2	TRBV4-2	few	TRBJ2-3	CASSQVKGPERGSDTQYF	TGTGCCAGCAGCCAAGTAAAAGGGCCGGAGCGGGGATCGGATACGCAGTATTTT
NA	TRBV12-3/TRBV12-4	NA	TRBJ2-4	CASSLRSSLRESRKNIQYF	TGTGCCAGCAGTTTAAGATCGAGTCTAAGGGAGAGTAGAAAAAACATTCAGTACTTC
NA	TRBV12-3/TRBV12-4	few	TRBJ2-2	CASSIVRPGELFF	TGTGCCAGCAGTATAGTTCGGCCCGGGGAGCTGTTTTTT
NA	TRBV29-1	many	TRBJ2-7	CSVVTGTYEQYF	TGCAGCGTTGTGACTGGGACCTACGAGCAGTACTTC
NA	TRBV29-1	few	TRBJ2-7	CSVAPTGLTYEQYF	TGCAGCGTAGCACCCACCGGCCTTACTTACGAGCAGTACTTC
NA	TRBV12-3/TRBV12-4	few	TRBJ1-1	CASSPPWGEAFF	TGTGCCAGCAGCCCTCCATGGGGTGAAGCTTTCTTT
TRBD1	TRBV6-5	many	TRBJ1-3	CASSYSGQGYGNTIYF	TGTGCCAGCAGTTACTCGGGACAGGGTTACGGAAACACCATATATTTT
TRBD2	TRBV6-1	many	TRBJ2-1	CASSASGRSSYNEQFF	TGTGCCAGCAGTGCTAGCGGGCGGAGCTCCTACAATGAGCAGTTCTTC
TRBD2	TRBV20-1	NA	TRBJ2-5	CSARDLRTSGTKTQYF	TGCAGTGCTAGAGACCTCCGGACTAGCGGGACGAAGACCCAGTACTTC
NA	TRBV12-3/TRBV12-4	NA	TRBJ1-5	CASGLERPQHF	TGTGCCAGCGGACTCGAACGGCCCCAGCATTTT
NA	TRBV12-3/TRBV12-4	NA	TRBJ2-1	CASSHGRSGWNEQFF	TGTGCCAGCAGTCATGGGAGGAGCGGGTGGAATGAGCAGTTCTTC
NA	TRBV28	NA	TRBJ2-7	CASSLPSGRAYEQYF	TGTGCCAGCAGTTTGCCAAGCGGCCGAGCCTACGAGCAGTACTTC
NA	TRBV12-3/TRBV12-4	few	TRBJ2-7	CASSLVGVEREQYF	TGTGCCAGCAGTTTAGTCGGGGTAGAACGCGAGCAGTACTTC
NA	TRBV19	few	TRBJ2-2	CASKSENTGELFF	TGTGCCAGTAAGAGCGAGAACACCGGGGAGCTGTTTTTT
TRBD2	TRBV20-1	NA	TRBJ2-2	CSALRLAGDTGELFF	TGCAGTGCTCTTCGACTAGCGGGAGACACCGGGGAGCTGTTTTTT
TRBD1	TRBV29-1	many	TRBJ2-5	CSARQGSETQYF	TGCAGCGCCCGACAGGGTAGTGAGACCCAGTACTTC
NA	TRBV5-1	NA	TRBJ2-2	CASNAQTGNTGELFF	TGCGCCAGCAACGCCCAGACAGGGAACACCGGGGAGCTGTTTTTT
NA	TRBV29-1	many	TRBJ2-7	CSVPGIGQGGRYEQYF	TGCAGCGTGCCGGGTATTGGACAGGGCGGGAGATACGAGCAGTACTTC